The next 26 T cell receptor beta chains were all read from a single sample in a study of T cells in localized non-small cell lung cancer. The method was immunoSEQ multiplex PCR; TCRdb's version includes in-frame clones alone and lacks a portion of them. Of 27,000 or so clones listed, 82% are singletons. The starting material was peripheral blood, obtained before any cancer treatment. The receptors were sampled from a woman aged 35 to 70 with stage I lung adenocarcinoma.

The chain has TRBV10-1 and TRBJ2-3; D is undetermined. This CDR3 spans 11 amino acids. The V gene lost 3 bases and the J gene lost 6 bases, with 4 bases spanning the gap. Germline lookup yields CDR1 WNHNN and CDR2 SYGVQD (reference sequence). The CDR3 DNA sequence: TGCGCCAGCAGTGAAGGGGATACGCAGTATTTT. Encoded protein: CASSEGDTQYF.

This chain connects TRBV4-3 to TRBJ1-2, with 8 positions matching TRBD1. Per the germline V gene, CDR1 is LGHNA and CDR2 is YSLEER. The CDR3 length is 15 residues. J was trimmed by 5 bases and V by 0 bases; bases with no gene match: 5. The CDR3 DNA is TGCGCCAGCAGCCAAGATTATACAGGGGGTTATGGCTACACCTTC. Translating it yields CASSQDYTGGYGYTF.

The J gene is TRBJ2-5, the V gene TRBV11-3, with 8 positions matching TRBD2. V was pared by 2 bases and J by 1 base, with 3 bases of the junction left unmatched. Per the germline V gene, CDR1 is SGHNT and CDR2 is YENEEA. The CDR3 length is 15 residues. CDR3 sequence: CASSLSTSGQETQYF. The DNA for the CDR3 is TGTGCCAGCAGCTTAAGCACTAGCGGCCAAGAGACCCAGTACTTC.

This clone was observed a handful of times. The genes are TRBV10-2 and TRBJ1-4, with 10 positions matching TRBD1. Losses at the gene ends were 6 bases for V and 4 bases for J; bases not matched to a gene: 5. Germline-derived CDR1 and CDR2 are WSHSY and SAAADI. The CDR3 covers 15 residues. CDR3 amino acids: CASSPDRGRNEKLFF. The CDR3, as DNA: TGCGCCAGCAGCCCAGACAGGGGGCGTAATGAAAAACTGTTTTTT.

The chain uses TRBV9 and TRBJ1-4, with TRBD1 matching 10 bases. CDR1 SGDLS and CDR2 YYNGEE come from the germline V gene. The CDR3 is 16 residues long. The junction had 6 bases not matched to a gene; V was cut back by 0 bases and J by 7 bases. The CDR3 region has the DNA TGTGCCAGCAGCGTAGGGGGACAGGGGCACGGTGAAAAACTGTTTTTT. Its translation: CASSVGGQGHGEKLFF.

The rearrangement uses TRBV7-2 and TRBJ1-1; no clear D gene. Trimming removed 4 bases from V and 6 bases from J, with 9 bases in between. The CDR3 consists of 12 residues. Germline V gene data show CDR1 as SGHTA and CDR2 as FQGNSA. The CDR3 here is CASSSQAPEAFF. The DNA for the CDR3 is TGTGCCAGCAGCTCCCAGGCGCCTGAAGCTTTCTTT.

This chain uses TRBV30 with TRBJ2-2; D perhaps matches TRBD2 (5 bases). The CDR3 contains 15 residues. Trimming pared 4 bases from V and 6 bases from J, leaving 18 bases between. The germline V gene encodes CDR1 GTSNPN and CDR2 SVGIG (reference sequence). This CDR3 reads CAWTPGLEVAGELFF. The DNA for the CDR3 is TGTGCCTGGACCCCGGGATTGGAGGTGGCCGGGGAGCTGTTTTTT. Filled out from reference TRBV30 and TRBJ2-2, the complete variable domain reads SQTIHQWPATLVQPVGSPLSLECTVEGTSNPNLYWYRQAAGRGLQLLFYSVGIGQISSEVPQNLSASRPQDRQFILSSKKLLLSDSGFYLCAWTPGLEVAGELFFGEGSRLTVL.

The chain joins TRBV9 to TRBJ2-5, with 7 nucleotides matching TRBD1. In germline, CDR1 is SGDLS, CDR2 YYNGEE. With 5 bases clipped from V and 2 bases from J, the junction kept 3 bases outside the gene matches. CDR3 length: 13 amino acids. CDR3 in DNA: TGTGCCAGCAGTCGACAGGGACAAGAGACCCAGTACTTC. Translated, it gives CASSRQGQETQYF.

The J gene is TRBJ2-5, the V gene TRBV29-1, with a possible D match to TRBD1 (6 bases). CDR1 and CDR2 (germline): SQVTM, ANQGSEA. The CDR3 contains 14 residues. V shed 4 bases and J shed 8 bases, with 20 bases lying between them. This CDR3 is CSVGPRGTRETQYF. The CDR3 nucleotides read TGCAGCGTTGGGCCCAGGGGTACAAGAGAAACCCAGTACTTC.

V is TRBV4-1 and J is TRBJ2-5, with 9 bases that match TRBD1. With 0 bases clipped from V and 9 bases from J, the junction kept 14 bases outside the gene matches. Per germline, CDR1 MGHRA and CDR2 YSYEKL. The CDR3 is 17 residues long. CDR3 in DNA: TGCGCCAGCAGCCAAGAGTTTATCGGGACAGGGTCCGTGGCCCAGTACTTC. Translating it yields CASSQEFIGTGSVAQYF.

The CDR3 sequence is CSVEDRDRGWESYGYTF. Here the CDR3 DNA reads TGCAGCGTTGAAGATCGGGACAGGGGATGGGAGAGCTATGGCTACACCTTC. The rearrangement links TRBV29-1 to TRBJ1-2; 10 positions match TRBD1. After removal of 0 bases from V and 4 bases from J, the junction contained 11 bases not matched to a gene. The V gene's germline CDR1 is SQVTM and CDR2 ANQGSEA. The CDR3 consists of 17 residues.

This rearrangement joins TRBV7-6 to TRBJ1-5; possibly TRBD1 for D (6 bases). The CDR3 consists of 13 residues. Between the trimmed V and J ends, which lost 6 bases and 6 bases, there was a span of 12 bases. CDR1 is SGHVS, CDR2 FNYEAQ, per germline. CDR3 loop: CASRSGVGQPQHF. The CDR3 DNA follows: TGTGCCAGCAGGTCAGGGGTGGGTCAGCCCCAGCATTTT.

This clone came up a few times. V and J are TRBV10-1 and TRBJ2-3; TRBD2 matches 12 bases. Losses at the gene ends were 0 bases for V and 3 bases for J; bases not matched to a gene: 4. Germline lookup yields CDR1 WNHNN and CDR2 SYGVQD (reference sequence). The CDR3 has 17 residues. This chain's CDR3 is CASSESRTSGTTDTQYF. The CDR3 DNA follows: TGCGCCAGCAGTGAGTCCAGGACTAGCGGGACGACAGATACGCAGTATTTT.

The chain uses TRBV5-6 and TRBJ2-7; 9 nucleotides align to TRBD1. With 2 bases clipped from V and 2 bases from J, the junction kept 5 bases outside the gene matches. The CDR3 consists of 15 residues. CDR1 and CDR2 (germline): SGHDT, YYEEEE. CDR3 DNA sequence: TGTGCCAGCAGCTTAGGGACAGGGCTGGCCTACGAGCAGTACTTC. Encoded protein: CASSLGTGLAYEQYF.

CDR3 loop: CASSQHTGSDEQYF. The CDR3 coding sequence is TGTGCCAGCAGCCAACACACAGGGTCAGACGAGCAGTACTTC. The V call is TRBV14, the J call TRBJ2-7, with D possibly TRBD1 on 6 matching bases. This CDR3 has 14 residues. Germline CDR1 SGHDN, CDR2 FVKESK. V lost 2 bases and J 5 bases, leaving 13 bases between the germline ends.

The V call is TRBV6-1, the J call TRBJ1-1; no clear D gene. Germline V gene lookup returns CDR1 MNHNS and CDR2 SASEGT. The CDR3 runs to 14 residues. Between the trimmed V and J ends, which lost 3 bases and 4 bases, there was a span of 12 bases. The chain's CDR3 is CASSDHGVSTEAFF. CDR3 nucleotide sequence: TGTGCCAGCAGTGACCACGGAGTGAGCACTGAAGCTTTCTTT.

This chain links TRBV5-1 with TRBJ2-2; TRBD1 matches at 8 bases. V trimming: 2 bases; J trimming: 3 bases; junction bases outside the gene matches: 6. This CDR3 comprises 16 residues. Germline CDR1 SGHRS, CDR2 YFSETQ. In DNA form, the CDR3 reads TGCGCCAGCAGCTTCGTGGGGACAGGCGACACCGGGGAGCTGTTTTTT. This gives the protein CASSFVGTGDTGELFF.

V and J are TRBV10-3 and TRBJ2-7; D not certain. The CDR3 covers 11 residues. Trimming removed 6 bases from V and 4 bases from J, with 7 bases in between. Germline V lookup: CDR1 ENHRY, CDR2 SYGVKD. The CDR3 DNA reads as TGTGCCATCAGCGAGATGTACGAGCAGTACTTC. Its protein product is CAISEMYEQYF.

The gene calls are TRBV7-8 and TRBJ1-3; D unresolved. This CDR3 is built from 13 residues. Trimming left V 5 bases short and J 2 bases short, with 7 bases between. Germline-derived CDR1 and CDR2 are SGHVS and FQNEAQ. As DNA, the CDR3 is TGTGCCAGCAGCGGGCGAGCTGGAAACACCATATATTTT. Its translation: CASSGRAGNTIYF.

The J gene is TRBJ1-2, the V gene TRBV18; D not certain. The CDR3 contains 16 residues. Germline loops: CDR1 KGHSH, CDR2 LQKENI. V was pared by 1 base and J by 2 bases, with 14 bases between. CDR3 residues: CASSPQGKGGNYGYTF. The CDR3 DNA sequence: TGTGCCAGCTCACCACAGGGAAAGGGAGGAAACTATGGCTACACCTTC.

The chain employs TRBV9 and TRBJ2-5, with a weak D call TRBD1 (5 bases). From germline, CDR1 is SGDLS and CDR2 YYNGEE. Trimming pared 3 bases from V and 3 bases from J, leaving 12 bases between. The length of the CDR3 is 14 residues. CDR3 bases: TGTGCCAGCAGCGAGGGGCCCTTTGAAGAGACCCAGTACTTC. This sequence encodes CASSEGPFEETQYF. Drawing the rest from reference TRBV9 and TRBJ2-5, the complete variable domain is DSGVTQTPKHLITATGQRVTLRCSPRSGDLSVYWYQQSLDQGLQFLIQYYNGEERAKGNILERFSAQQFPDLHSELNLSSLELGDSALYFCASSEGPFEETQYFGPGTRLLVL.

The chain recombines TRBV29-1 with TRBJ2-3, with 11 nucleotides matching TRBD1. The CDR3 covers 14 residues. Germline V CDR1 and CDR2: SQVTM, ANQGSEA. J was trimmed by 4 bases and V by 5 bases; bases with no gene match: 5. CDR3 DNA sequence: TGCAGCGTTTCCGGGACAGGGGGTTCAGATACGCAGTATTTT. It is translated as CSVSGTGGSDTQYF.

Details on this clone: One end of the junction does not line up with germline, which may come from a read error. The chain has TRBV4-3 and TRBJ2-1, with no clear D. The CDR3 extends over 14 amino acids. Germline V gene sequence: CDR1 LGHNA, CDR2 YSLEER. The CDR3 is CARSREASYNEQFF. The CDR3 nucleotides are TGCGCCAGAAGCCGAGAGGCTTCCTACAATGAGCAGTTCTTC.

CDR3 in DNA: TGTGCCAGCAGTTTCACCGGGGCTTGGAAAGAGGATGAGCAGTTCTTC. Translating it yields CASSFTGAWKEDEQFF. The chain uses TRBV7-9 and TRBJ2-1; possibly TRBD1 or TRBD2 for D (5 bases each). In germline, CDR1 is SEHNR, CDR2 FQNEAQ (reference sequence). Deletions cut 6 bases from V and 8 bases from J, with 23 bases between. The CDR3 is made up of 16 amino acids.

The V gene is TRBV28, the J gene TRBJ1-2; TRBD1 aligns across 7 bases. The CDR3 totals 14 residues. The junction had 9 bases not matched to a gene; V was cut back by 3 bases and J by 8 bases. Germline CDR1 MDHEN, CDR2 SYDVKM. The CDR3 DNA reads TGTGCCAGCAGTTTCCCAGGGGGGTATAAGGGCTACACCTTC. As protein: CASSFPGGYKGYTF.

This chain uses TRBV6-1 with TRBJ1-2, with D maybe TRBD1 (6 bases). From germline, CDR1 is MNHNS and CDR2 SASEGT. There are 15 residues in the CDR3. V shed 6 bases and J shed 5 bases, with 19 bases lying between them. The CDR3 region is CASREQGSANYGYTF. DNA of the CDR3: TGTGCCAGCAGGGAACAGGGTAGCGCAAATTATGGCTACACCTTC.